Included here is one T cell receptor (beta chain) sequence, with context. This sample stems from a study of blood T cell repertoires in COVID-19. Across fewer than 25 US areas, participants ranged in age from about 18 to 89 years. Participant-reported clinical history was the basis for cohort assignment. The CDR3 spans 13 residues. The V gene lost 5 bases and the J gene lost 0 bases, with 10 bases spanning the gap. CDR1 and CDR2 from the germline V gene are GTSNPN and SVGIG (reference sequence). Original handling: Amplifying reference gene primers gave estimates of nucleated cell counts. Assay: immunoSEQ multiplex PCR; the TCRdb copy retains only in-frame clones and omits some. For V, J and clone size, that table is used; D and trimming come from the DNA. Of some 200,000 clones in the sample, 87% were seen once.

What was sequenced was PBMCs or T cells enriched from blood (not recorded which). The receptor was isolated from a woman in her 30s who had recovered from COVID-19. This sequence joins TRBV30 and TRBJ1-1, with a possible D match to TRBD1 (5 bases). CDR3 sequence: CAWFRDLNTEAFF. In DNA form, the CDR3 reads TGTGCCTGGTTTCGGGACTTGAACACTGAAGCTTTCTTT.